The 3 T cell receptor beta chains given below trace back to one sample, sequenced in a study of T cell responses to AZD1222 COVID-19 vaccine. Method: immunoSEQ multiplex PCR; TCRdb's copy keeps in-frame clones and lacks some. The profile shows about 130,000 clones, approximately 90% of them singletons. The material sequenced was peripheral blood, taken on day 0 of AZD1222 vaccination. The source of these receptors is an adult in good health.

This rearrangement joins TRBV7-2 to TRBJ1-2; D is ambiguous. CDR3 length equals 12 residues. V was trimmed by 3 bases and J by 7 bases, leaving 9 bases between them. Germline loops: CDR1 SGHTA, CDR2 FQGNSA. In DNA form, the CDR3 reads TGTGCCAGCAGCTTGTTAGGGTTTGGCTACACCTTC. The encoded protein is CASSLLGFGYTF. The full variable domain, completed using reference TRBV7-2 and TRBJ1-2, is GAGVSQSPSNKVTEKGKDVELRCDPISGHTALYWYRQSLGQGLEFLIYFQGNSAPDKSGLPSDRFSAERTGGSVSTLTIQRTQQEDSAVYLCASSLLGFGYTFGSGTRLTVV.

This clone was seen once. CDR3 loop: CASSLHLGLAGGVSSYNEQFF. The DNA of the CDR3 is TGTGCCAGCAGTTTACACTTGGGACTAGCGGGGGGTGTGAGCTCCTACAATGAGCAGTTCTTC. The chain combines TRBV28 with TRBJ2-1; 15 bases map to TRBD2. The CDR3 loop spans 21 amino acids. V shed 2 bases and J 0 bases; nucleotides not matched to a gene: 11. Germline V gives CDR1 MDHEN, CDR2 SYDVKM.

The chain couples TRBV4-3 to TRBJ1-2; 10 bases match TRBD1. Germline values: CDR1 LGHNA, CDR2 YSLEER. Trimming cost V 5 bases and J 8 bases; bases outside gene matches: 8. There are 14 residues in the CDR3. This chain's CDR3 is CASSSGTGVGGYTF. As DNA, the CDR3 is TGCGCCAGCAGCTCCGGGACAGGGGTTGGAGGCTACACCTTC.